Sequencing of this TCR beta chain was carried out in a study of shared clonotypes between healthy human individuals. V lost 4 bases to trimming and J lost 3 bases, with 12 bases between them. The germline CDR1 and CDR2 sequences are SGHNT and YENEEA. The CDR3 totals 14 residues. Data came from immunoSEQ multiplex PCR; TCRdb stores just in-frame clones and leaves some out. Among approximately 1,500,000 clones listed, roughly 97% were seen once. This rearrangement joins TRBV11-3 to TRBJ1-1, with a tentative D call TRBD1 (6 bases). The sample consisted of naive CD4+ T cells sorted from blood. This sample's subset: CD45RA+ positively selected. This sequence was found in a young man in good health. The DNA of the CDR3 is TGTGCCAGCAGCTACGGGGGGCGTGACACTGAAGCTTTCTTT. Amino acids: CASSYGGRDTEAFF.